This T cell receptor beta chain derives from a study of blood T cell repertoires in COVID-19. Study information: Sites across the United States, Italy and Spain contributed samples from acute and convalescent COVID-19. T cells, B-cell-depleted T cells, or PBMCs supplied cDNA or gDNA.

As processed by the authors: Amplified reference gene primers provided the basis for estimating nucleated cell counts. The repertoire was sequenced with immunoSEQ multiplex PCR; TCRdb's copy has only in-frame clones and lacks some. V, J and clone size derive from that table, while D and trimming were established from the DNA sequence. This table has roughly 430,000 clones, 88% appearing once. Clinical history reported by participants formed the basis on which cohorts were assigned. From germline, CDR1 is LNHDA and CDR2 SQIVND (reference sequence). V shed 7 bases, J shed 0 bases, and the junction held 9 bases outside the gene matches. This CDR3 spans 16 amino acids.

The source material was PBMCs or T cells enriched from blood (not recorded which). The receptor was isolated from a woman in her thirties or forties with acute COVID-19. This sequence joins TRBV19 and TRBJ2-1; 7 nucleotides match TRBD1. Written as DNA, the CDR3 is TGTGCCAGTACCAACCCAGGGGGAAGCTCCTACAATGAGCAGTTCTTC. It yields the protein CASTNPGGSSYNEQFF.